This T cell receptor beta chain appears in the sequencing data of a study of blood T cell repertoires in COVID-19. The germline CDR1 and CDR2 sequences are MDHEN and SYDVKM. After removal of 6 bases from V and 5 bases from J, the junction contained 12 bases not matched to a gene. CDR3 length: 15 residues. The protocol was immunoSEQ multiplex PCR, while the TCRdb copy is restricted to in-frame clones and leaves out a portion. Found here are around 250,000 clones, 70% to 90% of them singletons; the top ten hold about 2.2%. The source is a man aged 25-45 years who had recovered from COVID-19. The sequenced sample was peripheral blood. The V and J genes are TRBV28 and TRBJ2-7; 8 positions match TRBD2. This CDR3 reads CASRPGGAGTHEQYF. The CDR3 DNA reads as TGTGCCAGCAGGCCCGGGGGGGCAGGGACCCACGAGCAGTACTTC.